These T cell receptor beta chains were read from a single sample in a study of cytomegalovirus exposure and HLA in healthy donors. Sequencing was performed with immunoSEQ multiplex PCR; in TCRdb, only in-frame clones are kept and a portion is missing. The repertoire holds more than 150,000 clones, with roughly 87% as singletons. The material sequenced was PBMCs. These receptors originate from a girl less than two years old in good health and CMV-seronegative. Each CDR3 is given without its conserved first and last residue.

V gene	J gene	CDR3 protein
TRBV6-1	TRBJ2-7	ATIAGGSYEQY
TRBV5-1	TRBJ1-2	ASSVGGFNYGYT
TRBV18	TRBJ1-1	ASSPAWTGNLNTEAF
TRBV25-1	TRBJ2-5	ASSEGQGEETQY
TRBV19	TRBJ2-5	ASSMWAGPRETQY
TRBV15	TRBJ1-1	ATSGQTGIEAF
TRBV2	TRBJ2-1	ASSLRQGWCEQF
TRBV5-6	TRBJ1-5	ASSRTGYSNQPQH
TRBV5-1	TRBJ2-1	ASRRREDHNEQF
TRBV6-1	TRBJ2-5	ASRDSTRKTQY
TRBV7-2	TRBJ2-7	ASSLGSGSSYEQY
TRBV9	TRBJ2-5	ASSVDGLGQETQY
TRBV6-5	TRBJ1-2	ASSYSGTEYGYT
TRBV9	TRBJ2-5	ASSPGTSPKETQY
TRBV7-3	TRBJ2-7	ASSLSPGAYEQY
TRBV7-9	TRBJ2-7	ASSTRGLAGGPYEQY
TRBV5-1	TRBJ2-3	ASGALQPTDTQY
TRBV5-1	TRBJ2-6	ASSPQFSGANVLT
TRBV5-4	TRBJ1-1	ASSRVGNTEAF
TRBV25-1	TRBJ2-1	ASSAKTGGNEQF